The clone carrying this TCR beta chain was observed at least ten times. The antigen remains unidentified. The record originates from a study of Graves' ophthalmopathy and Graves' hyperthyroidism. The PBMCs used were ones drawn from about 9.3 ml of fresh peripheral blood. Germline assignment: CDR1 LNHDA and CDR2 SQIVND (reference sequence). V lost 5 bases and J 10 bases, leaving 12 bases between the germline ends. The CDR3 is 13 residues long. The sequenced template was RNA, covering the TCR beta CDR3 region. Investigators did first-round RT-PCR with HTBI primers, then second-round multiplex PCR. TCRdb re-called the multiplex PCR reads with MiXCR, one entry per CDR3 protein. The table shows over 650,000 distinct CDR3 sequences, with more than 40% occurring only once. Study conclusions and caveats: Ophthalmopathy progression cases were predicted by the model with 70.59% sensitivity and roughly 72% specificity. Blood also carried most expanded thyroid clonotypes exceeding 0.001 frequency.

The chain links TRBV19 to TRBJ1-6; D gene ambiguous. The TCR was taken from an adult man with Graves' ophthalmopathy. Sequencing was carried out using peripheral blood. The CDR3 loop reads CASSPPGESPLHF. The CDR3 nucleotides are TGTGCCAGTAGTCCCCCGGGTGAGTCACCCCTCCACTTT.